The subject of this entry is one TCR beta chain. The antigen remains unidentified. The data belong to a study of cytomegalovirus exposure and HLA in healthy donors. Study-level findings and limits: Both high specificity and high sensitivity reportedly marked the classifier's diagnosis of cytomegalovirus status. The authors listed some 150 TCR beta chains as cytomegalovirus-associated.

Use of 60 Vbeta and 13 Jbeta primers characterized the PCR. Profiling relied on immunoSEQ multiplex PCR, and the TCRdb table lists in-frame clones only, not all of them. The table records about 96,000 clones, under 85% of them present only once. CDR3 size: 17 residues. The germline V gene encodes CDR1 ENHRY and CDR2 SYGVKD. V lost 2 bases and J lost 4, with 19 bases in between. The receptor's source is a female donor in good health and CMV-seropositive. The sample consisted of PBMCs. The chain is built from TRBV10-3 and TRBJ2-3; possible D gene TRBD1, 5 bases. The CDR3 DNA follows: TGTGCCATCAGTGAGGGAACAGGCGGTGGGTCCCCAGATACGCAGTATTTT. Translation: CAISEGTGGGSPDTQYF.